This TCR beta chain was sequenced in a study of blood T cell repertoires in COVID-19. About the research overall: COVID-19 samples collected from the United States, Italy and Spain covered acute and convalescent phases. PBMCs, B-cell-depleted T cells, or T cells provided the cDNA or gDNA that made up the material.

This clone was seen only once. Germline loops: CDR1 SGHRS, CDR2 YFSETQ. Trimming left V 2 bases short and J 7 bases short, with 13 bases between. The CDR3 is made up of 13 amino acids. Authors' methods: Quantification of nucleated cells was approximated via reference gene primer amplification. Repertoires were generated with immunoSEQ multiplex PCR, while TCRdb's copy carries only in-frame clones and drops some. V and J calls and clone size are as listed in that table; D and trimming were resolved from the DNA. The data contain about 81,000 clones, around 82% of them singletons. The chain has TRBV5-1 and TRBJ2-7; TRBD1 might be the D (6 bases). The sequence was obtained from a human donor in a cohort sampled during active COVID-19. Sequenced input: peripheral blood. CDR3 loop: CASSFTGKEEQYF. In DNA form, the CDR3 reads TGCGCCAGCAGCTTCACAGGGAAAGAAGAGCAGTACTTC.